This TCR beta chain was observed in a study of breast tumors, draining lymph nodes, adjacent tissues. TCRdb passed the multiplex PCR reads through MiXCR, listing each CDR3 protein once. Of 140,000 or so distinct CDR3 sequences listed, 32% were seen once; the top ten hold 2.3%. Study conclusions and caveats: Findings are consistent with lymph node origin and intratumoral expansion of most tumor T cells. Compared with basal-like, luminal-like tumors shared significantly more repertoire with nontumor tissue. Tumors had less TCR diversity than lymph nodes, more than nontumor tissue.

Notes on this clonotype: What it binds is unknown.

Axillary draining lymph nodes of breast cancer patients supplied the node samples. Sequencing was carried out using axillary lymph node tissue. The TCR sequence derives from a female donor with breast cancer. Some clones in this sample may be carry-over from other donors' samples.

The CDR3 region is CSVGTNSPLHF. The CDR3 coding sequence is TGCAGCGTAGGGACAAATTCACCCCTCCACTTT. The chain links TRBV29-1 to TRBJ1-6; TRBD1 is a possible D gene (6 bases). Germline V gene lookup returns CDR1 SQVTM and CDR2 ANQGSEA. CDR3 size: 11 residues. V was shortened by 6 bases and J by 7 bases, with 7 bases between the two germline ends.